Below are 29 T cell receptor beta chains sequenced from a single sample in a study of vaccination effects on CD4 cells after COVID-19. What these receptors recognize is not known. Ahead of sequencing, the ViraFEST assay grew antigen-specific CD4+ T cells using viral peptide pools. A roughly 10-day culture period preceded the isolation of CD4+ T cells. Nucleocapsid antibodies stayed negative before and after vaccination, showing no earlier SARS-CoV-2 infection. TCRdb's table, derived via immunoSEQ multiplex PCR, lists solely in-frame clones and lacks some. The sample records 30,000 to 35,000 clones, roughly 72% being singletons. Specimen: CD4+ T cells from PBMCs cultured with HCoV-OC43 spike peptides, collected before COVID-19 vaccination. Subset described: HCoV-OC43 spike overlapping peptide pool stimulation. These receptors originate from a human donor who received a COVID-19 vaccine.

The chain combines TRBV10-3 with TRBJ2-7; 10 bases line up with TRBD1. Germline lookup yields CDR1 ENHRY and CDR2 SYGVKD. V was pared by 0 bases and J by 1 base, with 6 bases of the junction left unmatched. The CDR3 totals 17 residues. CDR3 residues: CAISESGTGAGSYEQYF. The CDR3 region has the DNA TGTGCCATCAGTGAGTCTGGGACAGGGGCCGGATCCTACGAGCAGTACTTC.

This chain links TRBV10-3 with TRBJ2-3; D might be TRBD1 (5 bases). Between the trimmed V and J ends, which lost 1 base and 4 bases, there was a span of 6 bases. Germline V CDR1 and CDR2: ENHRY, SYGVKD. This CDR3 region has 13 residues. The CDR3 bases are TGTGCCATCAGTGAGTTAGGGGCAGATACGCAGTATTTT. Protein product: CAISELGADTQYF.

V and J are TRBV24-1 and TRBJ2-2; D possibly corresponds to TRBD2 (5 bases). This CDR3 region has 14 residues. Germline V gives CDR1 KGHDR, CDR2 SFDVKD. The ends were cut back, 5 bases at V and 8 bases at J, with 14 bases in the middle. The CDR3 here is CATSAGKSRGELFF. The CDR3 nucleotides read TGTGCCACCAGTGCGGGAAAGTCCAGGGGGGAGCTGTTTTTT.

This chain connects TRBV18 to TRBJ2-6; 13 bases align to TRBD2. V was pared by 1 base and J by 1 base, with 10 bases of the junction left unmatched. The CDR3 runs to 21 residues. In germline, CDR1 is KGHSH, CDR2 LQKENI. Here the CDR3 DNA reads TGTGCCAGCTCACCACGAAAAGCACTAGCGGGAGGGGGTTCTGGGGCCAACGTCCTGACTTTC. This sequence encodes CASSPRKALAGGGSGANVLTF. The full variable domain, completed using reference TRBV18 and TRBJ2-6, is NAGVMQNPRHLVRRRGQEARLRCSPMKGHSHVYWYRQLPEEGLKFMVYLQKENIIDESGMPKERFSAEFPKEGPSILRIQQVVRGDSAAYFCASSPRKALAGGGSGANVLTFGAGSRLTVL.

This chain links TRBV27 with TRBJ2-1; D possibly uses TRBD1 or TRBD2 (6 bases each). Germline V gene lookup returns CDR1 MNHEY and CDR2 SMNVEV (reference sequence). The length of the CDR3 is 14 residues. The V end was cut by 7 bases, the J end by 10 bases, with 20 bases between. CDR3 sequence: CASIPSPGAWEQFF. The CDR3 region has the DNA TGTGCCAGCATCCCTTCTCCGGGGGCGTGGGAGCAGTTCTTC.

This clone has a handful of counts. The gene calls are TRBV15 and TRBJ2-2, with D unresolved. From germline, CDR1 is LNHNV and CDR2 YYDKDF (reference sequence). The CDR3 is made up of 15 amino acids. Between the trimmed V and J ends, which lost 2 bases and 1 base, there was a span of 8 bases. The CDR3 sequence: CATSRIQMNTGELFF. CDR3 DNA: TGTGCCACCAGCAGAATACAGATGAACACCGGGGAGCTGTTTTTT.

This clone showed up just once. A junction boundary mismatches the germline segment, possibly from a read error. The CDR3 protein is CASTLGEPYGYTF. CDR3 bases: TGCGCCAGCACCTTGGGGGAACCCTATGGCTACACCTTC. The chain is built from TRBV5-1 and TRBJ1-2, with D maybe TRBD1 (5 bases). CDR3 length equals 13 residues. In germline, CDR1 is SGHRS, CDR2 YFSETQ.

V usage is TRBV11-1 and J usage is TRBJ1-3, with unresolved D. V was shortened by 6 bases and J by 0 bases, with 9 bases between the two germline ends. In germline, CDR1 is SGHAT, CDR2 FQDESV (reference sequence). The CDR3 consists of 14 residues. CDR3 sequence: CASSKDPSGNTIYF. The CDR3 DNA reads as TGTGCCAGCAGTAAGGACCCCTCTGGAAACACCATATATTTT.

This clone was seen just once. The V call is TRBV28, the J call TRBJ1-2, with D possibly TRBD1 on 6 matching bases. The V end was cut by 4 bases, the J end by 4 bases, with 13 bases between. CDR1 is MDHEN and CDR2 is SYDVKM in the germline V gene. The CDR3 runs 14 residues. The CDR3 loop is CASSSQGLGYGYTF. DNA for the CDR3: TGTGCCAGCAGTTCGCAGGGGCTAGGCTATGGCTACACCTTC.

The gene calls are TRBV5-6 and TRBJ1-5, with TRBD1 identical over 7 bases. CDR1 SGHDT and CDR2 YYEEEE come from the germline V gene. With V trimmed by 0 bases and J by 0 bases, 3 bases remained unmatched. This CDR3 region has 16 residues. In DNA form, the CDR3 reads TGTGCCAGCAGCTTGGGAGCAGGGGGTAGCAATCAGCCCCAGCATTTT. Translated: CASSLGAGGSNQPQHF.

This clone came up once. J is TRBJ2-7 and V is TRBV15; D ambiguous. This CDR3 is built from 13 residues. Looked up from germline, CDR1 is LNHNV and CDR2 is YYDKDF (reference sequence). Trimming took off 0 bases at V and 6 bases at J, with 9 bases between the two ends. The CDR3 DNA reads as TGTGCCACCAGCAGAGATAGACCAGCCGAGCAGTACTTC. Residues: CATSRDRPAEQYF. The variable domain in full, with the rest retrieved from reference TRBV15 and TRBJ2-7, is DAMVIQNPRYQVTQFGKPVTLSCSQTLNHNVMYWYQQKSSQAPKLLFHYYDKDFNNEADTPDNFQSRRPNTSFCFLDIRSPGLGDTAMYLCATSRDRPAEQYFGPGTRLTVT.

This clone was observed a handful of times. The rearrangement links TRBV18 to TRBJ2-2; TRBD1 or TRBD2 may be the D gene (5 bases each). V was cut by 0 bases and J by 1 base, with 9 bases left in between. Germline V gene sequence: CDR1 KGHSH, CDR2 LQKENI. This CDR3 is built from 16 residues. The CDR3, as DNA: TGTGCCAGCTCACCACCGGGGGTTTGGAACACCGGGGAGCTGTTTTTT. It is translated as CASSPPGVWNTGELFF. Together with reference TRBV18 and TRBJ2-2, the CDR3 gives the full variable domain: NAGVMQNPRHLVRRRGQEARLRCSPMKGHSHVYWYRQLPEEGLKFMVYLQKENIIDESGMPKERFSAEFPKEGPSILRIQQVVRGDSAAYFCASSPPGVWNTGELFFGEGSRLTVL.

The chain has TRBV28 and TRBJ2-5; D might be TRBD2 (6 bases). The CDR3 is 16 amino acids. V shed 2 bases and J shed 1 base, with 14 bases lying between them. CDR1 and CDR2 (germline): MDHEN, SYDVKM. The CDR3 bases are TGTGCCAGCAGTTTAACCCCCGGGAGCCCCCAAGAGACCCAGTACTTC. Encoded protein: CASSLTPGSPQETQYF.

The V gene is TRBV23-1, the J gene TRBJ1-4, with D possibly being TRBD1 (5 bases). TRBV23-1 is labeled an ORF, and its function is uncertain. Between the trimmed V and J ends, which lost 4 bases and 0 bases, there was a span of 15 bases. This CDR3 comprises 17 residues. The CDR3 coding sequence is TGCGCCAGCAGTCCCCCGGGGGGACTAACAACTAATGAAAAACTGTTTTTT. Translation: CASSPPGGLTTNEKLFF.

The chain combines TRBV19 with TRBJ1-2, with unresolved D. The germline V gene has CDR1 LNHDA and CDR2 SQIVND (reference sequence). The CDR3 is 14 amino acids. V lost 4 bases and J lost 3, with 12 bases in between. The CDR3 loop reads CASSTALGDYGYTF. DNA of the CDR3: TGTGCCAGTAGTACGGCCCTAGGAGACTATGGCTACACCTTC.

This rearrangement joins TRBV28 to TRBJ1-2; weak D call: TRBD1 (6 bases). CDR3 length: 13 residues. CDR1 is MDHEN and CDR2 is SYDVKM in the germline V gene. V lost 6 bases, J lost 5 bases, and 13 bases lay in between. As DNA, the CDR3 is TGTGCCAGCAGGACAGGCGGCTTATATGGCTACACCTTC. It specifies CASRTGGLYGYTF.

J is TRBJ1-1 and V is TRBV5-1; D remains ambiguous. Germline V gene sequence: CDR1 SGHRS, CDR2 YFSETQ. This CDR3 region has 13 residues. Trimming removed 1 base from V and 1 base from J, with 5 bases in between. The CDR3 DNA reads TGCGCCAGCAGCTTGTGGGAGAACACTGAAGCTTTCTTT. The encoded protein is CASSLWENTEAFF.

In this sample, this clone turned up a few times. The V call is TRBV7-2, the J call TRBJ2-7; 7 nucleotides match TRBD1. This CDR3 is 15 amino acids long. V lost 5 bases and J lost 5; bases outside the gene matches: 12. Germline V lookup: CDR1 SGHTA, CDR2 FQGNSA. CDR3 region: CASSPSLDRSHEQYF. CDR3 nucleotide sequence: TGTGCCAGCAGCCCATCTTTGGACAGGTCTCACGAGCAGTACTTC.

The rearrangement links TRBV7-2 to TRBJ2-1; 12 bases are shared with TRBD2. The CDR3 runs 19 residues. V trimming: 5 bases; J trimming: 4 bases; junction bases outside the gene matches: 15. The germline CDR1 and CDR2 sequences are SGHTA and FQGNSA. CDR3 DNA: TGTGCCAGCAGCACAAGACTAGCGGGGGCCACCCAACGTTACAATGAGCAGTTCTTC. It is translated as CASSTRLAGATQRYNEQFF. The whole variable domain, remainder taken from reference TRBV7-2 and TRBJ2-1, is GAGVSQSPSNKVTEKGKDVELRCDPISGHTALYWYRQSLGQGLEFLIYFQGNSAPDKSGLPSDRFSAERTGGSVSTLTIQRTQQEDSAVYLCASSTRLAGATQRYNEQFFGPGTRLTVL.

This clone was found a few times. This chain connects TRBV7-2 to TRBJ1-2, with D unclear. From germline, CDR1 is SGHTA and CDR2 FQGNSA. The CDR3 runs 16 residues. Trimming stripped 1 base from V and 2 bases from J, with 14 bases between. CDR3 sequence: CASSLVAEVANYGYTF. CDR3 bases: TGTGCCAGCAGCTTAGTGGCGGAGGTCGCCAACTATGGCTACACCTTC.

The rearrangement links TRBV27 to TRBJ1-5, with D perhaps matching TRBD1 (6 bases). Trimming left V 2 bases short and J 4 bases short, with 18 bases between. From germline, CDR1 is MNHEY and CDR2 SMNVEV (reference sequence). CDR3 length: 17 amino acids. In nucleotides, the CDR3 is TGTGCCAGCAGTTTACGGGGGGCCCGCGGGGGGAATCAGCCCCAGCATTTT. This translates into CASSLRGARGGNQPQHF.

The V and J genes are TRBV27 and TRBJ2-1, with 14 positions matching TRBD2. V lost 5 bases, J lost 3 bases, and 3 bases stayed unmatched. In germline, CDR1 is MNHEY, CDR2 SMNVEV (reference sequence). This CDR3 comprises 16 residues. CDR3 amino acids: CASSRLAGGIYNEQFF. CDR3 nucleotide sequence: TGTGCCAGCAGTCGACTAGCGGGAGGGATCTACAATGAGCAGTTCTTC.

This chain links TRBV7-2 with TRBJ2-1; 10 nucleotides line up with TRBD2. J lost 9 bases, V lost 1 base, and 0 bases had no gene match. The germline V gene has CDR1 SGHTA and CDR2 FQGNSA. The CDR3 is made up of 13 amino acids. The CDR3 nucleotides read TGTGCCAGCAGCTTAGGACTAGCGGGTGAGCAGTTCTTC. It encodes CASSLGLAGEQFF.

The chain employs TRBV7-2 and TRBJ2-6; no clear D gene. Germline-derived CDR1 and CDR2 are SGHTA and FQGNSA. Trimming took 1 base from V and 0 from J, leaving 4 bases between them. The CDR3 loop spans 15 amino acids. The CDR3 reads CASSLVGSGANVLTF. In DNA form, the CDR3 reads TGTGCCAGCAGCTTAGTCGGCTCTGGGGCCAACGTCCTGACTTTC.

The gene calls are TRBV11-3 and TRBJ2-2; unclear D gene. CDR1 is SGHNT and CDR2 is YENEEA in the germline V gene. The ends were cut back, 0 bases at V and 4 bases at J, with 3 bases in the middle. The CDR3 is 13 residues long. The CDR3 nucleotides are TGTGCCAGCAGCTTAGAAATCACCGGGGAGCTGTTTTTT. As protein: CASSLEITGELFF. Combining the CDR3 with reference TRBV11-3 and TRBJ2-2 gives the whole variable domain EAGVVQSPRYKIIEKKQPVAFWCNPISGHNTLYWYLQNLGQGPELLIRYENEEAVDDSQLPKDRFSAERLKGVDSTLKIQPAELGDSAVYLCASSLEITGELFFGEGSRLTVL.

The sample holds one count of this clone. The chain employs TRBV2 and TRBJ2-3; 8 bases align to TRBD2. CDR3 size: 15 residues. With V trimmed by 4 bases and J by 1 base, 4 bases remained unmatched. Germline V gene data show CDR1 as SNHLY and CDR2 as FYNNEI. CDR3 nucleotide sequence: TGTGCCAGCAGTGGGGCGGGAGGAGGCACAGATACGCAGTATTTT. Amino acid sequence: CASSGAGGGTDTQYF. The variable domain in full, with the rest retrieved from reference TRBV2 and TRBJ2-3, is EPEVTQTPSHQVTQMGQEVILRCVPISNHLYFYWYRQILGQKVEFLVSFYNNEISEKSEIFDDQFSVERPDGSNFTLKIRSTKLEDSAMYFCASSGAGGGTDTQYFGPGTRLTVL.

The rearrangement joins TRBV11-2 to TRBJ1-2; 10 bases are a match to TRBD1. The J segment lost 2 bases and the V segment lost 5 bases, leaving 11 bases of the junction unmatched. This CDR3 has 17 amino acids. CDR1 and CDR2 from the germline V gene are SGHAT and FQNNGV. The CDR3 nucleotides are TGTGCCAGCAGCAAAAGAAGTCCGGGACAGGGGAACTATGGCTACACCTTC. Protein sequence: CASSKRSPGQGNYGYTF.

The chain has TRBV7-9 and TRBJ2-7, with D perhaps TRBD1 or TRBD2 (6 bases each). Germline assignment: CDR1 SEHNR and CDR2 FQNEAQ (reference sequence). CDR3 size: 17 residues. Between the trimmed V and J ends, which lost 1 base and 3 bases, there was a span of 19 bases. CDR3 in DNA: TGTGCCAGCAGCTTAGGGCTAAGGGGGGTCCGGCGCTACGAGCAGTACTTC. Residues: CASSLGLRGVRRYEQYF.

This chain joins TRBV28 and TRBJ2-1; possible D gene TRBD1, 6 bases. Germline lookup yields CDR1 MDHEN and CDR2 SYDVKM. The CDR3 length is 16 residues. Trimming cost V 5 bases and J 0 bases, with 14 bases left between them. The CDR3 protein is CASSPSDSSSYNEQFF. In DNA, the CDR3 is TGTGCCAGCAGTCCTTCGGACAGCTCCTCCTACAATGAGCAGTTCTTC.